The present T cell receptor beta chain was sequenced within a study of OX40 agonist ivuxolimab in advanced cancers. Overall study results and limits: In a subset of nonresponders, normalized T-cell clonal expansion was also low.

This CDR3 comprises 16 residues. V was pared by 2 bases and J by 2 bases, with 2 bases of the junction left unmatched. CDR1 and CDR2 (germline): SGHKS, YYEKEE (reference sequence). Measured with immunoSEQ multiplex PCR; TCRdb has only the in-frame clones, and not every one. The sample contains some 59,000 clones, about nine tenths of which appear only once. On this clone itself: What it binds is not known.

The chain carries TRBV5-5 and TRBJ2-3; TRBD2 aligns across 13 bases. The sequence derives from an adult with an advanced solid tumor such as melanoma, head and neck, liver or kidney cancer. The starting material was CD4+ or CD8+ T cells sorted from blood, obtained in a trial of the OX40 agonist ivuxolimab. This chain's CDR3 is CASSLLAGGPTDTQYF. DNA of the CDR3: TGTGCCAGCAGCTTACTAGCGGGAGGGCCCACAGATACGCAGTATTTT. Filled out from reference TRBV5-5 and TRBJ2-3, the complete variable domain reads DAGVTQSPTHLIKTRGQQVTLRCSPISGHKSVSWYQQVLGQGPQFIFQYYEKEERGRGNFPDRFSARQFPNYSSELNVNALLLGDSALYLCASSLLAGGPTDTQYFGPGTRLTVL.